The 19 T cell receptor beta chains below come from one sample, sequenced in a study of OX40 agonist ivuxolimab in advanced cancers. Profiling relied on immunoSEQ multiplex PCR, and the TCRdb table lists in-frame clones only, not all of them. The sample shows 100,000 or so clones, approximately 94% of them seen only once. Sequencing was performed on CD4+ or CD8+ T cells sorted from blood, taken in a trial of the OX40 agonist ivuxolimab. Receptors originate from an adult with an advanced solid tumor such as melanoma, head and neck, liver or kidney cancer.

The genes are TRBV4-3 and TRBJ2-1; 9 bases line up with TRBD2. The germline V gene encodes CDR1 LGHNA and CDR2 YSLEER. V shed 0 bases, J shed 6 bases, and the junction held 6 bases outside the gene matches. The CDR3 runs to 16 residues. CDR3 in DNA: TGCGCCAGCAGCCAAGATCAGGGGACTAGCAGCAATGAGCAGTTCTTC. Translated, it gives CASSQDQGTSSNEQFF.

This clone was counted once. V is TRBV7-9 and J is TRBJ1-1; weak D call: TRBD1 (5 bases). Trimming removed 5 bases from V and 4 bases from J, with 14 bases in between. Germline CDR1 and CDR2: SEHNR and FQNEAQ (reference sequence). CDR3 size: 14 residues. CDR3: CASSPRGSSTEAFF. The CDR3 bases are TGTGCCAGCAGCCCACGGGGCAGCTCCACTGAAGCTTTCTTT.

The chain joins TRBV29-1 to TRBJ2-7; the D is unclear. Germline loops: CDR1 SQVTM, CDR2 ANQGSEA. V was pared by 1 base and J by 4 bases, with 14 bases between. The CDR3 has 14 residues. The DNA for the CDR3 is TGCAGCGTTGAAGTGGGCACCGAAGGTTACGAGCAGTACTTC. Protein sequence: CSVEVGTEGYEQYF.

Details on this clone: In the same sample, other DNA sequences code for this CDR3. V usage is TRBV27 and J usage is TRBJ1-5, with D tentatively TRBD1 (5 bases). Germline V lookup: CDR1 MNHEY, CDR2 SMNVEV (reference sequence). V lost 2 bases and J 0 bases, leaving 5 bases between the germline ends. The CDR3 has 14 amino acids. CDR3 protein: CASSLGGSNQPQHF. CDR3 coding DNA: TGTGCCAGCAGTTTAGGGGGTAGCAATCAGCCCCAGCATTTT.

The chain recombines TRBV11-2 with TRBJ1-1; 9 bases align to TRBD1. The CDR3 totals 15 residues. V shed 6 bases and J 4 bases; nucleotides not matched to a gene: 9. The germline CDR1 and CDR2 sequences are SGHAT and FQNNGV. This CDR3 reads CASRSGTGTGTEAFF. CDR3 in DNA: TGTGCCAGCAGATCCGGGACAGGGACTGGCACTGAAGCTTTCTTT. Drawing the rest from reference TRBV11-2 and TRBJ1-1, the complete variable domain is EAGVAQSPRYKIIEKRQSVAFWCNPISGHATLYWYQQILGQGPKLLIQFQNNGVVDDSQLPKDRFSAERLKGVDSTLKIQPAKLEDSAVYLCASRSGTGTGTEAFFGQGTRLTVV.

The chain is built from TRBV7-9 and TRBJ2-3, with D perhaps being TRBD1 or TRBD2 (5 bases each). Trimming cost V 0 bases and J 4 bases, with 17 bases left between them. The CDR3 extends over 17 amino acids. CDR1 is SEHNR, CDR2 FQNEAQ, per germline (reference sequence). The CDR3 here is CASSLATGTGMPDTQYF. The CDR3 DNA reads as TGTGCCAGCAGCTTAGCGACGGGGACCGGTATGCCAGATACGCAGTATTTT.

V is TRBV5-6 and J is TRBJ1-1; 7 nucleotides align to TRBD1. Trimming cost V 4 bases and J 6 bases; bases outside gene matches: 6. This CDR3 region has 13 residues. CDR1 SGHDT and CDR2 YYEEEE come from the germline V gene. Written as DNA, the CDR3 is TGTGCCAGCAGCCCTCTTGACAGGGCTGAAGCTTTCTTT. Translation: CASSPLDRAEAFF.

The chain links TRBV7-2 to TRBJ2-1, with 8 bases aligning to TRBD2. V was pared by 1 base and J by 4 bases, with 9 bases of the junction left unmatched. CDR3 length equals 17 residues. CDR1 and CDR2 from the germline V gene are SGHTA and FQGNSA. CDR3 DNA: TGTGCCAGCAGCTTAGAATTTCGGGGGGGAAAGTACAATGAGCAGTTCTTC. Its translation: CASSLEFRGGKYNEQFF.

The chain recombines TRBV28 with TRBJ2-1; tentatively, D is TRBD1 (5 bases). Trimming shortened V by 2 bases and J by 2 bases, and 10 bases separated the two germline ends. Germline CDR1 and CDR2: MDHEN and SYDVKM. The CDR3 consists of 15 residues. CDR3 bases: TGTGCCAGCAGTTTACAGGGCAGACCCTACAATGAGCAGTTCTTC. Translated, it gives CASSLQGRPYNEQFF.

V usage is TRBV30 and J usage is TRBJ1-5, with D unclear. Looked up from germline, CDR1 is GTSNPN and CDR2 is SVGIG (reference sequence). The V and J ends lost 2 bases and 4 bases respectively, with 9 bases between them. This CDR3 contains 13 residues. CDR3 loop: CAWSSDLNQPQHF. In nucleotides, the CDR3 is TGTGCCTGGAGTAGCGACCTGAATCAGCCCCAGCATTTT.

V gene TRBV19 combines with J gene TRBJ2-2; 7 bases line up with TRBD2. CDR1 is LNHDA and CDR2 is SQIVND in the germline V gene (reference sequence). V dropped 5 bases and J dropped 4; count of bases not matched to a gene: 10. The CDR3 runs 16 residues. The CDR3 is CASSWGWTGGTGELFF. CDR3 sequence (DNA): TGTGCCAGTAGTTGGGGTTGGACGGGAGGCACCGGGGAGCTGTTTTTT. Based on the CDR3 plus reference TRBV19 and TRBJ2-2, the full variable domain is DGGITQSPKYLFRKEGQNVTLSCEQNLNHDAMYWYRQDPGQGLRLIYYSQIVNDFQKGDIAEGYSVSREKKESFPLTVTSAQKNPTAFYLCASSWGWTGGTGELFFGEGSRLTVL.

The gene calls are TRBV7-9 and TRBJ2-1, with 14 bases lining up with TRBD2. The V segment lost 4 bases and the J segment 8 bases; nucleotides outside the gene matches: 7. The germline V gene encodes CDR1 SEHNR and CDR2 FQNEAQ (reference sequence). The CDR3 sequence is 16 residues long. The CDR3 here is CASSSWTSGGFDEQFF. CDR3 bases: TGTGCCAGCAGCTCCTGGACTAGCGGGGGGTTCGATGAGCAGTTCTTC.

This clone was seen just once. This chain joins TRBV7-9 and TRBJ2-3; 9 positions match TRBD2. Trimming removed 5 bases from V and 5 bases from J; junction bases left unmatched: 11. CDR3 size: 16 residues. The germline V gene encodes CDR1 SEHNR and CDR2 FQNEAQ (reference sequence). CDR3 in amino acids: CASSNPGASGVDTQYF. CDR3 DNA sequence: TGTGCCAGCAGCAACCCCGGGGCTAGCGGGGTAGATACGCAGTATTTT.

The DNA for the CDR3 is TGTGCCAGCAGTGAAGCGGGATCCGAGCTGAATTCACCCCTCCACTTT. The encoded protein is CASSEAGSELNSPLHF. V gene TRBV2 combines with J gene TRBJ1-6, with unresolved D. CDR1 is SNHLY and CDR2 is FYNNEI in the germline V gene. The germline V and J ends were trimmed by 0 bases and 7 bases, with 13 bases remaining between them. This CDR3 has 16 residues.

CDR3 loop: CASSIDGQGLYNEQFF. The CDR3 DNA is TGTGCCAGTAGTATAGATGGACAGGGGTTGTACAATGAGCAGTTCTTC. This chain uses TRBV19 with TRBJ2-1; 9 bases agree with TRBD1. The CDR3 is 16 amino acids. The V segment lost 0 bases and the J segment 4 bases; nucleotides outside the gene matches: 4. Germline loops: CDR1 LNHDA, CDR2 SQIVND (reference sequence). The full variable domain, its missing parts supplied by reference TRBV19 and TRBJ2-1, is DGGITQSPKYLFRKEGQNVTLSCEQNLNHDAMYWYRQDPGQGLRLIYYSQIVNDFQKGDIAEGYSVSREKKESFPLTVTSAQKNPTAFYLCASSIDGQGLYNEQFFGPGTRLTVL.

This chain joins TRBV2 and TRBJ1-5; TRBD1 matches at 9 bases. The CDR3 sequence is 14 residues long. Trimming removed 7 bases from V and 4 bases from J; junction bases left unmatched: 5. CDR1 is SNHLY and CDR2 is FYNNEI in the germline V gene. This chain's CDR3 is CASTTGQGNQPQHF. CDR3 in DNA: TGTGCCAGCACTACGGGACAGGGAAATCAGCCCCAGCATTTT.

Only one count was recorded for this clone. The gene calls are TRBV11-2 and TRBJ2-1; no definite D call. The CDR3 spans 17 residues. Trimming took 1 base from V and 5 from J, leaving 18 bases between them. CDR1 is SGHAT and CDR2 is FQNNGV in the germline V gene. CDR3 sequence: CASSLGWAAKTNNEQFF. The CDR3, as DNA: TGTGCCAGCAGCTTAGGATGGGCAGCGAAGACGAACAATGAGCAGTTCTTC.

The chain is built from TRBV9 and TRBJ1-6; D unresolved. The CDR3 contains 18 residues. Trimming pared 3 bases from V and 2 bases from J, leaving 18 bases between. Germline assignment: CDR1 SGDLS and CDR2 YYNGEE. The CDR3 coding sequence is TGTGCCAGCAGCGCAGAGCCCGGCCGCAGAGCCTATAATTCACCCCTCCACTTT. Protein: CASSAEPGRRAYNSPLHF.

V is TRBV21-1 and J is TRBJ2-1; the table's D gene call, TRBD2, was not cross checked with the DNA. TRBV21-1 is recorded as a pseudogene. This CDR3 is built from 16 residues. In DNA, the CDR3 is TGTGCCAGCAGCAAAGAGGGCGGGAGCGCCTACAATGAGCAGTTCTTC. Translated, it gives CASSKEGGSAYNEQFF.